This T cell receptor (beta chain) was documented in a study of T cells in Graves' hyperthyroidism and ophthalmopathy. Overall study findings and caveats: Among clonotypes expanded in thyroid above 0.001, most were also found in blood. Ophthalmopathy cases were set apart from stable hyperthyroidism by a 13 V-J model.

TCR beta CDR3 regions were amplified from RNA transcripts. Initially, a first-round RT-PCR of the TCR CDR3 employed the HTBI primer set. TCRdb processed the multiplex PCR reads anew with MiXCR; each CDR3 protein has one entry. This sample has around 300,000 distinct CDR3 sequences; more than 11% occur once, and the top ten carry roughly 25%. The CDR3 is made up of 18 amino acids. The germline V gene encodes CDR1 SGHTA and CDR2 FQGTGA. The V and J ends lost 11 bases and 3 bases respectively, with 31 bases between them. As to this clonotype: Its specificity is not known.

Across 18 months, stable Graves' hyperthyroidism was marked by no progression to ophthalmopathy. Fresh 10 ml peripheral blood yielded PBMCs. The source of this sequence is a woman aged 25 to 39 with Graves' hyperthyroidism. The material sequenced was blood. The chain is built from TRBV7-3 and TRBJ2-5, with D tentatively TRBD2 (6 bases). CDR3 region: CAPRELNHSGNNEETQYF. DNA of the CDR3: TGTGCCCCCAGGGAGCTAAACCATAGCGGTAATAATGAAGAGACCCAGTACTTC.